This TCR beta chain was sequenced in a study of T cells in Graves' hyperthyroidism and ophthalmopathy. Broader study findings: In simple terms, a model built on 13 V-J features told ophthalmopathy apart from stable hyperthyroidism. Ophthalmopathy got predicted by the model a median roughly 6.4 months before its onset. Most expanded thyroid clonotypes above 0.001 also appeared in blood.

Researchers took RNA transcripts and amplified the TCR beta CDR3 regions from them. The HTBI set primed first-round TCR CDR3 RT-PCR. TCRdb recomputed calls from the multiplex PCR reads with MiXCR, one row per CDR3 protein. This table has hundreds of thousands of distinct CDR3 sequences, over 40% appearing once. J was trimmed by 4 bases and V by 4 bases; bases with no gene match: 9. The V gene's germline CDR1 is SNHLY and CDR2 FYNNEI. CDR3 length: 15 amino acids. Exclusion of patients followed from uncontrolled infection, other autoimmune disease, pregnancy or lactation. As concerns this clonotype: Its antigen is as yet unknown.

This chain uses TRBV2 with TRBJ1-2, with 7 bases lining up with TRBD1. The sequencing sample was made of peripheral blood or thyroid tissue (not recorded which). The TCR was taken from an adult man with Graves' disease, either hyperthyroidism or ophthalmopathy (not recorded which). CDR3 DNA: TGTGCCAGCAGTGCTTGGCAGGGGGAAGGCTATGGCTACACCTTC. Protein: CASSAWQGEGYGYTF. Together with reference TRBV2 and TRBJ1-2, the CDR3 gives the full variable domain: EPEVTQTPSHQVTQMGQEVILRCVPISNHLYFYWYRQILGQKVEFLVSFYNNEISEKSEIFDDQFSVERPDGSNFTLKIRSTKLEDSAMYFCASSAWQGEGYGYTFGSGTRLTVV.